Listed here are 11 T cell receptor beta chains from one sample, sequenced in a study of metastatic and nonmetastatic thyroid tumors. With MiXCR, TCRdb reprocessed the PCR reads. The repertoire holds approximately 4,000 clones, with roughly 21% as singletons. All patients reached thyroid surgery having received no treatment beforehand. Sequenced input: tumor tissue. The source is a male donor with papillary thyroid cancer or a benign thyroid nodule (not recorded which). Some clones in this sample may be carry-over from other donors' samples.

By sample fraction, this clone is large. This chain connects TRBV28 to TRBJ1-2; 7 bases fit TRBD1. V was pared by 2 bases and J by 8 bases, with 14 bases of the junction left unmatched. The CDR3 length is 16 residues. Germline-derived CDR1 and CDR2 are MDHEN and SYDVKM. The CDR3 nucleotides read TGTGCCAGCAGTTTACTCCCCCGGGCAGGGGGAGAAGGCTACACCTTC. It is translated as CASSLLPRAGGEGYTF.

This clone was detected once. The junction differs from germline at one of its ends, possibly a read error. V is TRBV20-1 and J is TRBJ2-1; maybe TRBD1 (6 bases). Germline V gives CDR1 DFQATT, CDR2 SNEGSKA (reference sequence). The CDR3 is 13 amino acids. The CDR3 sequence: CSAGQGTYNGQFF. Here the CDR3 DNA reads TGCAGTGCTGGTCAGGGGACATACAATGGGCAGTTCTTC.

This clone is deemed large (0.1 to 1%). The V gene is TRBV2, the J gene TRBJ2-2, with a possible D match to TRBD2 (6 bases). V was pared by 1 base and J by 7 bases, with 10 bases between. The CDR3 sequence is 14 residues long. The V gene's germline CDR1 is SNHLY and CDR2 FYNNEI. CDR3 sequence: CASSEVGGIGELFF. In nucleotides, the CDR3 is TGTGCCAGCAGTGAAGTTGGAGGGATCGGGGAGCTGTTTTTT.

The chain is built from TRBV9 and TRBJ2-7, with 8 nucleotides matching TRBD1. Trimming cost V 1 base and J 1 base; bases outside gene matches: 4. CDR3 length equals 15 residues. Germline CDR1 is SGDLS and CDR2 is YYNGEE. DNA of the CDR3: TGTGCCAGCAGCGTACCAGGACAGGGATCCTACGAGCAGTACTTC. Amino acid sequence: CASSVPGQGSYEQYF.

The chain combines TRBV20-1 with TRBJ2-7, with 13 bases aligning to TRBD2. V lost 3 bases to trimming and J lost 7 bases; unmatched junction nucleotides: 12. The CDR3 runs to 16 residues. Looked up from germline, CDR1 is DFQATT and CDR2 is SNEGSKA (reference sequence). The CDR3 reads CSARAGTSGIIWEQYF. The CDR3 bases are TGCAGTGCTAGGGCCGGGACTAGCGGGATTATATGGGAGCAGTACTTC.

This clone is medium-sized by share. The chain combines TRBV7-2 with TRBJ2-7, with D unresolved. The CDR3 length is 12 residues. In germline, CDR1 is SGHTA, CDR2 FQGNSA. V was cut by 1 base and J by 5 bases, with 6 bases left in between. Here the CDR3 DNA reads TGTGCCAGCAGCTTAGACTTGGACGAGCAGTACTTC. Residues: CASSLDLDEQYF.

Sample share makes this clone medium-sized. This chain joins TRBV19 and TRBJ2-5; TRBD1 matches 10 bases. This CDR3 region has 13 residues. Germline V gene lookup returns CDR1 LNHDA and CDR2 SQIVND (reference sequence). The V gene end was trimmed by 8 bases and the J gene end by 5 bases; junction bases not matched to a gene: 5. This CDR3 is CASRQGAWETQYF. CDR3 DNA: TGTGCCAGTCGACAGGGGGCCTGGGAGACCCAGTACTTC.

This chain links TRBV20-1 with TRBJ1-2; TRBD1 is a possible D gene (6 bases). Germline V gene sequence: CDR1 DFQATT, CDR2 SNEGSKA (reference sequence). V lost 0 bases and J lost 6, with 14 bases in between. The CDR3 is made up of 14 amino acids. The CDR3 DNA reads TGCAGTGCTAGAGATTTTTCGGCAGGGGATGGCTACACCTTC. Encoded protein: CSARDFSAGDGYTF.

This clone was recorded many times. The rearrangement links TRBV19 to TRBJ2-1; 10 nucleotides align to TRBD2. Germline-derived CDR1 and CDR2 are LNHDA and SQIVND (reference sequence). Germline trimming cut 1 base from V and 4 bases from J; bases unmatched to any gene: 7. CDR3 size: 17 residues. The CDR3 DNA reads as TGTGCCAGTAGTATAGTAGCGGGGGGTGGCCCATACAATGAGCAGTTCTTC. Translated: CASSIVAGGGPYNEQFF.

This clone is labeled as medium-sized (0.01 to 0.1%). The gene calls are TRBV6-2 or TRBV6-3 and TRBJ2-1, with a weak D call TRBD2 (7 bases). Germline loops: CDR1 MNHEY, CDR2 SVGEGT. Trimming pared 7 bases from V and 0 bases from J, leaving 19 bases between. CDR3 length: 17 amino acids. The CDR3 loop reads CASKGDSGSSSYNEQFF. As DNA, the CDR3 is TGTGCCAGCAAGGGGGATAGCGGGTCAAGCTCCTACAATGAGCAGTTCTTC.

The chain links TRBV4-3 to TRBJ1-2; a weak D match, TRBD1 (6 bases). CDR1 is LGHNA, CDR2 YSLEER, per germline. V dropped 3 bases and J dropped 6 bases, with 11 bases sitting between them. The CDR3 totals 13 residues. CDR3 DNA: TGCGCCAGCAGCCAGATTGGGGGCAATGGCTACACCTTC. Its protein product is CASSQIGGNGYTF.